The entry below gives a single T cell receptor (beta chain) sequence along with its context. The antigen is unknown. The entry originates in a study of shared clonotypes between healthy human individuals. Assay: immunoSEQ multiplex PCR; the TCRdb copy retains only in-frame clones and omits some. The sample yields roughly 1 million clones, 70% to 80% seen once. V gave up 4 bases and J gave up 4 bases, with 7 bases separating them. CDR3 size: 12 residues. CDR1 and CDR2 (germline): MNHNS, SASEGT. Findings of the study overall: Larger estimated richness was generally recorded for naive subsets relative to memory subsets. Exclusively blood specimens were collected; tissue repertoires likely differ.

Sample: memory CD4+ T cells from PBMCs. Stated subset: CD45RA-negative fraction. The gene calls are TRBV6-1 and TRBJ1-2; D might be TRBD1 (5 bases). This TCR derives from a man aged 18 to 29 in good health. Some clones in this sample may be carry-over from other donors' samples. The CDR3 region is CASSGDSYGYTF. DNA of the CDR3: TGTGCCAGCAGTGGAGACAGCTATGGCTACACCTTC.